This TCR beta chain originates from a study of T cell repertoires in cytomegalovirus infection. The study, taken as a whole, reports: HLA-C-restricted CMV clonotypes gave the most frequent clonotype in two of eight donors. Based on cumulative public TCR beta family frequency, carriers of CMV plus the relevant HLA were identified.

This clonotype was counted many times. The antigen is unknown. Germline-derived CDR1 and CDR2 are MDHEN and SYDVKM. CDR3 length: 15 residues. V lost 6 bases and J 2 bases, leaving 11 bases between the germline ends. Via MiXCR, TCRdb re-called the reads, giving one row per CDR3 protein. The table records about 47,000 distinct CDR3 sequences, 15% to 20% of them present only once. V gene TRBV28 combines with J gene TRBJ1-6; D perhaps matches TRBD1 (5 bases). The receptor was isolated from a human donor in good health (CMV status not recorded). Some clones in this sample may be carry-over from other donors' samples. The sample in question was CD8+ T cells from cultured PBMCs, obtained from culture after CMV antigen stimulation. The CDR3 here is CASSPVGAYNSPLHF. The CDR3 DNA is TGTGCCAGCAGCCCGGTGGGGGCCTATAATTCACCCCTCCACTTT.